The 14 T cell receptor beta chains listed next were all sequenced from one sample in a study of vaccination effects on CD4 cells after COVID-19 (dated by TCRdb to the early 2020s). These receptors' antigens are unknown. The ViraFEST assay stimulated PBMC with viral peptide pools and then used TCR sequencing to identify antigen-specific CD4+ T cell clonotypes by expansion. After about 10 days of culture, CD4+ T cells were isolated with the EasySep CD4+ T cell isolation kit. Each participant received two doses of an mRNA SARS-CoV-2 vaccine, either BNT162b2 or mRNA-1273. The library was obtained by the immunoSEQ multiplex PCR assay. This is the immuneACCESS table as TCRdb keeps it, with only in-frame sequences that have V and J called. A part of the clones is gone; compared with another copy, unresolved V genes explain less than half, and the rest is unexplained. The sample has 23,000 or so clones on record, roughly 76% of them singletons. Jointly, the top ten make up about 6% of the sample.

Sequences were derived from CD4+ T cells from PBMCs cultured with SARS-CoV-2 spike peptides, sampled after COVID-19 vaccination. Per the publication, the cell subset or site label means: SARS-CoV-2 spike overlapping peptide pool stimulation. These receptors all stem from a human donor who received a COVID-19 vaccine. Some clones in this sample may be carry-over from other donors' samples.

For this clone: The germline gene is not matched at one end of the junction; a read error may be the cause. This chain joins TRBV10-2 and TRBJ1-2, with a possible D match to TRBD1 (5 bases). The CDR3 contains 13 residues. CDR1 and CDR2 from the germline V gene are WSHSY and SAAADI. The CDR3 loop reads CASSEASRDGLHF. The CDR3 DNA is TGCGCCAGCAGTGAGGCCTCCCGGGACGGATTACACTTC.

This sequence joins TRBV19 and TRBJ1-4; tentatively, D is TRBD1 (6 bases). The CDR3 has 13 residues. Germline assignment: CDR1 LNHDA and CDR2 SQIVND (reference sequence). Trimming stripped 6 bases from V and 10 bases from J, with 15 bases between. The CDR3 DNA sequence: TGTGCCAGTAGGGACAGAGCCCCCGGAAAACTGTTTTTT. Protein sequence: CASRDRAPGKLFF.

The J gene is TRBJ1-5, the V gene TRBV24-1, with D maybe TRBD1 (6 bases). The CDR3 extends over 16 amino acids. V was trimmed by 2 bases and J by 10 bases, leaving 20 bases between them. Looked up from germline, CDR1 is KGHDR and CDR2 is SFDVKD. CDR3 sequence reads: CATSDWRGEMGRPQHF. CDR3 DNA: TGTGCCACCAGTGATTGGAGGGGGGAGATGGGGCGTCCCCAGCATTTT.

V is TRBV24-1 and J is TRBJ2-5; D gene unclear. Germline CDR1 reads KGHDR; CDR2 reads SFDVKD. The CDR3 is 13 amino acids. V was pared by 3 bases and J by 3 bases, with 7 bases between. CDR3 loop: CATSDGPKETQYF. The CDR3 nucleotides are TGTGCCACCAGTGATGGCCCGAAAGAGACCCAGTACTTC.

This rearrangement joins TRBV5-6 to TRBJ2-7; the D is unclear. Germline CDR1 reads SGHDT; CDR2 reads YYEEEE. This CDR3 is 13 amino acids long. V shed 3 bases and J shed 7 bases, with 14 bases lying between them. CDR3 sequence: CASSSQAVFEQYV. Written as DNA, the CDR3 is TGTGCCAGCAGCTCCCAAGCCGTTTTTGAGCAGTACGTC.

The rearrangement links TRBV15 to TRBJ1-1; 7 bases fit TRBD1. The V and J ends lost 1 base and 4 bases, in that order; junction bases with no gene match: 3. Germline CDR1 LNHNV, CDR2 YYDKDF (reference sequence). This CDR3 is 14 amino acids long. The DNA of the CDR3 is TGTGCCACCAGCAGAGGGGACAGCATCACTGAAGCTTTCTTT. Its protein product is CATSRGDSITEAFF. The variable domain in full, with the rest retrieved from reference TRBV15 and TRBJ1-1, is DAMVIQNPRYQVTQFGKPVTLSCSQTLNHNVMYWYQQKSSQAPKLLFHYYDKDFNNEADTPDNFQSRRPNTSFCFLDIRSPGLGDTAMYLCATSRGDSITEAFFGQGTRLTVV.

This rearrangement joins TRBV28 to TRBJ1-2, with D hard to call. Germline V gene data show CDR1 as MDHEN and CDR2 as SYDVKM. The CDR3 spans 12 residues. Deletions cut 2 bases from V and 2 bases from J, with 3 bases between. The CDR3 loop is CASSLVNYGYTF. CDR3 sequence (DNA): TGTGCCAGCAGTTTAGTCAACTATGGCTACACCTTC.

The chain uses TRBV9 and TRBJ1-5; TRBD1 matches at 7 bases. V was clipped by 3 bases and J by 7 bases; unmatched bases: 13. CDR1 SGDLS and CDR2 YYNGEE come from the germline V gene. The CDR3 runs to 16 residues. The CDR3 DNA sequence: TGTGCCAGCAGCGGGGGGGACAGCGTCGGGGGGCAGCCCCAGCATTTT. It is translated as CASSGGDSVGGQPQHF. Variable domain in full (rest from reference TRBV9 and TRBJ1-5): DSGVTQTPKHLITATGQRVTLRCSPRSGDLSVYWYQQSLDQGLQFLIQYYNGEERAKGNILERFSAQQFPDLHSELNLSSLELGDSALYFCASSGGDSVGGQPQHFGDGTRLSIL.

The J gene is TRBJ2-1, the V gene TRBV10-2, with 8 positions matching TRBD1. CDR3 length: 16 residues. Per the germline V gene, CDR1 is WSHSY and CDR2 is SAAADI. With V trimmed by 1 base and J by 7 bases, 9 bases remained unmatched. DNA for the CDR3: TGCGCCAGCAGTGAGTTTTATGGACAGGGACGAAATGAGCAGTTCTTC. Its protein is CASSEFYGQGRNEQFF.

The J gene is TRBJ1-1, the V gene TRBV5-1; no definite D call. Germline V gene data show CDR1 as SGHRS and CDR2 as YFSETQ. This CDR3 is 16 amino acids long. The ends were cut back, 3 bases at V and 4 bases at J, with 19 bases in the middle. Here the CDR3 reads CASSSGSLSTTTEAFF. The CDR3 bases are TGCGCCAGCAGCTCCGGGTCCCTAAGTACGACCACTGAAGCTTTCTTT.

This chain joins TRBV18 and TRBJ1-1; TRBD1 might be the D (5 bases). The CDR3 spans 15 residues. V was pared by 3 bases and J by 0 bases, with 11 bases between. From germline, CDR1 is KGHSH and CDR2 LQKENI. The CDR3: CASSPGRHMNTEAFF. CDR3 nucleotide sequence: TGTGCCAGCTCACCGGGACGGCACATGAACACTGAAGCTTTCTTT.

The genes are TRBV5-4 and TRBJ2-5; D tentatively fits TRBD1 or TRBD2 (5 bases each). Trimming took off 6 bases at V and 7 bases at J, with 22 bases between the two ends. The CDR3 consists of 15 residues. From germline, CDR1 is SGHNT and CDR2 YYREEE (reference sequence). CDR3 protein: CASIQRGNSGGTQYF. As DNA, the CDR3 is TGTGCCAGCATCCAAAGGGGCAACTCCGGAGGGACCCAGTACTTC.

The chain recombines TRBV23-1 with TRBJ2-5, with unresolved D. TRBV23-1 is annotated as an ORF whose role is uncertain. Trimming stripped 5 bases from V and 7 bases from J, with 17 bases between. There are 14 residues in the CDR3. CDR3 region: CASSVRHLGMTQYF. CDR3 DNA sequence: TGCGCCAGCAGTGTCCGACACCTGGGGATGACCCAGTACTTC.

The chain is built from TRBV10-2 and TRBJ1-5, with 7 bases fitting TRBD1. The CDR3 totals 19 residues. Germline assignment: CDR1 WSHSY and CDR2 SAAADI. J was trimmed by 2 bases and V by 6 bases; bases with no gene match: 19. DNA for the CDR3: TGCGCCAGCAGGGAGAGACAGGGAAGAGGTATAATTGGCAATCAGCCCCAGCATTTT. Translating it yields CASRERQGRGIIGNQPQHF.